These 17 T cell receptor beta chains were all obtained from the same sample, sequenced in a study of T cell responses to AZD1222 COVID-19 vaccine. Some clones are missing from TCRdb's copy, which holds only in-frame ones; the method was immunoSEQ multiplex PCR. The top ten clones hold just over 3% of a sample with about 140,000 clones, about 92% of them seen once. Sequences were derived from peripheral blood, sampled on day 0 of AZD1222 vaccination. The receptor set was obtained from an adult in good health.

The chain links TRBV7-9 to TRBJ2-2; no clear D. Germline CDR1 SEHNR, CDR2 FQNEAQ (reference sequence). The CDR3 spans 15 residues. V dropped 2 bases and J dropped 5 bases, with 12 bases sitting between them. The DNA of the CDR3 is TGTGCCAGCAGCTTAAAGGCCCGGAGTACCGGGGAGCTGTTTTTT. The encoded protein is CASSLKARSTGELFF. Full variable domain (missing parts from reference TRBV7-9 and TRBJ2-2): DTGVSQNPRHKITKRGQNVTFRCDPISEHNRLYWYRQTLGQGPEFLTYFQNEAQLEKSRLLSDRFSAERPKGSFSTLEIQRTEQGDSAMYLCASSLKARSTGELFFGEGSRLTVL.

The CDR3 nucleotides read TGTGCCAGCAGCTTAGCGCAGAGCGGGAGGTTAGGGTACTTC. This sequence encodes CASSLAQSGRLGYF. The V and J genes are TRBV7-2 and TRBJ2-7; TRBD2 matches at 9 bases. Germline V lookup: CDR1 SGHTA, CDR2 FQGNSA. The trim removed 0 bases at V and 12 bases at J, leaving 9 bases unmatched. The CDR3 is 14 amino acids.

The rearrangement joins TRBV4-3 to TRBJ1-2; D is ambiguous. In germline, CDR1 is LGHNA, CDR2 YSLEER. The CDR3 covers 17 residues. The V end was cut by 0 bases, the J end by 5 bases, with 19 bases between. CDR3 region: CASSQDTPPGRVYGYTF. CDR3 bases: TGCGCCAGCAGCCAAGATACCCCCCCCGGACGGGTTTATGGCTACACCTTC.

The rearrangement uses TRBV28 and TRBJ1-2, with no clear D. The V gene's germline CDR1 is MDHEN and CDR2 SYDVKM. V was clipped by 3 bases and J by 5 bases, with 7 bases between them. The CDR3 has 12 amino acids. The CDR3, as DNA: TGTGCCAGCAGTTTGACGGATTATGGCTACACCTTC. Translating gives CASSLTDYGYTF.

The chain links TRBV6-5 to TRBJ2-7, with TRBD2 identical over 11 bases. Germline CDR1 and CDR2: MNHEY and SVGAGI. V gave up 6 bases and J gave up 2 bases; unmatched junction bases: 0. This CDR3 comprises 13 residues. CDR3 region: CASRLAGAYEQYF. For the CDR3, the DNA is TGTGCCAGCAGACTAGCGGGAGCCTACGAGCAGTACTTC.

The V and J genes are TRBV19 and TRBJ1-1; no clear D gene. The CDR3 sequence is 15 residues long. Germline CDR1 LNHDA, CDR2 SQIVND (reference sequence). Trimming took 9 bases from V and 1 from J, leaving 18 bases between them. The CDR3 protein is CASNELLRQNTEAFF. The CDR3 DNA is TGTGCCAGCAACGAATTGTTAAGACAGAACACTGAAGCTTTCTTT.

The J gene is TRBJ1-6, the V gene TRBV15, with D possibly matching TRBD1 (5 bases). CDR1 is LNHNV, CDR2 YYDKDF, per germline (reference sequence). V dropped 5 bases and J dropped 0 bases, with 14 bases sitting between them. The CDR3 totals 17 residues. The CDR3: CATSVGTASSYNSPLHF. The CDR3 DNA follows: TGTGCCACCAGCGTAGGGACGGCTAGCTCCTATAATTCACCCCTCCACTTT.

CDR3 in amino acids: CASSSGRVVYGYTF. CDR3 nucleotide sequence: TGTGCCAGTTCATCTGGGAGGGTAGTCTATGGCTACACCTTC. The V gene is TRBV19, the J gene TRBJ1-2; D is unclear. Germline-derived CDR1 and CDR2 are LNHDA and SQIVND (reference sequence). V lost 8 bases, J lost 4 bases, and 17 bases lay in between. The CDR3 has 14 amino acids.

This chain uses TRBV28 with TRBJ2-4; 11 nucleotides line up with TRBD1. This CDR3 is 16 amino acids long. The V and J ends lost 1 base and 6 bases, in that order; junction bases with no gene match: 5. CDR1 is MDHEN, CDR2 SYDVKM, per germline. In nucleotides, the CDR3 is TGTGCCAGCAGTTTATTCGCCGGGACAGGGGGAAACATTCAGTACTTC. Its translation: CASSLFAGTGGNIQYF.

The chain has TRBV13 and TRBJ2-5; possibly TRBD1 for D (6 bases). Germline loops: CDR1 PRHDT, CDR2 FYEKMQ (reference sequence). This CDR3 region has 16 residues. The V end was cut by 6 bases, the J end by 0 bases, with 17 bases between. CDR3 sequence (DNA): TGTGCCAGCAGTCCGATCGGACAGACGTACCAAGAGACCCAGTACTTC. Amino acid sequence: CASSPIGQTYQETQYF.

The chain joins TRBV5-1 to TRBJ2-1; 10 nucleotides agree with TRBD2. Trimming took 0 bases from V and 6 from J; bases not matched to a gene: 6. Germline V gene sequence: CDR1 SGHRS, CDR2 YFSETQ. This CDR3 has 16 amino acids. CDR3 nucleotides: TGCGCCAGCAGCTTGGGAGGGCTAGCGGGGGTCAATGAGCAGTTCTTC. Protein: CASSLGGLAGVNEQFF.

This clone has just one count. Different DNA sequences within this sample yield the same CDR3. V is TRBV30 and J is TRBJ2-3; a weak D match, TRBD2 (5 bases). The germline gives CDR1 GTSNPN, CDR2 SVGIG (reference sequence). CDR3 size: 16 residues. Trimming cost V 4 bases and J 2 bases, with 19 bases left between them. In DNA, the CDR3 is TGTGCCTGGATGGACCGGCGGGTAGAACACACAGATACGCAGTATTTT. The encoded protein is CAWMDRRVEHTDTQYF.

The chain recombines TRBV6-6 with TRBJ1-5; D is uncertain. The CDR3 length is 14 residues. The V gene's germline CDR1 is MNHNY and CDR2 SVGAGI (reference sequence). V lost 6 bases, J lost 0 bases, and 9 bases lay in between. In DNA, the CDR3 is TGTGCCAGCAGGGAGAGGTATAGCAATCAGCCCCAGCATTTT. Translation: CASRERYSNQPQHF.

The rearrangement uses TRBV10-1 and TRBJ1-1, with TRBD1 matching over 9 bases. V shed 5 bases and J 4 bases; nucleotides not matched to a gene: 5. Germline values: CDR1 WNHNN, CDR2 SYGVQD (reference sequence). There are 14 residues in the CDR3. The CDR3 spells CASSLDRGGTEAFF. In DNA, the CDR3 is TGCGCCAGCAGTCTGGACAGGGGAGGCACTGAAGCTTTCTTT.

The chain carries TRBV2 and TRBJ1-2; D is unclear. With 6 bases removed from V and 0 bases from J, the gap between germline ends came to 5 bases. The V gene's germline CDR1 is SNHLY and CDR2 FYNNEI. CDR3 size: 12 residues. CDR3 in DNA: TGTGCCAGCAGCAGAGCTAACTATGGCTACACCTTC. This gives the protein CASSRANYGYTF.

The rearrangement joins TRBV3-1 (or the pseudogene TRBV3-2) to TRBJ2-1, with 7 positions matching TRBD2. This CDR3 comprises 16 residues. The germline V gene encodes CDR1 LGHDT and CDR2 YNNKEL (reference sequence). V shed 4 bases, J shed 4 bases, and the junction held 10 bases outside the gene matches. The CDR3 sequence: CASSLIAGVGYNEQFF. The CDR3, as DNA: TGTGCCAGCAGCCTAATCGCGGGGGTGGGATACAATGAGCAGTTCTTC.

Only a few counts were recorded for this clone. This chain uses TRBV12-3 or TRBV12-4 with TRBJ1-1; D possibly corresponds to TRBD1 (5 bases). V lost 2 bases and J 1 base, leaving 5 bases between the germline ends. The CDR3 runs to 13 residues. For the CDR3, the DNA is TGTGCCAGCAGTTTAACAGGGAACACTGAAGCTTTCTTT. It specifies CASSLTGNTEAFF.